The T cell receptor beta chain described here comes from a study of cytomegalovirus exposure and HLA in healthy donors. Study-level information: The approximately 120 validation repertoires, a later analysis reported, used the same platform as the approximately 630 first-cohort repertoires.

Generated by immunoSEQ multiplex PCR, the TCRdb table keeps only in-frame clones and is missing some. This sample has 120,000 to 150,000 clones, with roughly nine tenths found just once. Donors were drawn from the approximately 110-subject validation cohort, separate from the roughly 610-subject first cohort. A remark on this clone: Its target is unknown.

CDR3 length equals 18 residues. The J segment lost 1 base and the V segment lost 5 bases, leaving 10 bases of the junction unmatched. CDR1 MNHEY and CDR2 SMNVEV come from the germline V gene (reference sequence). The study's findings and limits: That first-cohort TCR clusters tended to co-occur in the 95 to 150 validation repertoires was found in a later analysis. The study recorded 160 or so TCR beta chains that were cytomegalovirus-associated.

The TCR sequence derives from a young woman in good health and CMV-seropositive. This chain uses TRBV27 with TRBJ2-6; 8 positions agree with TRBD1. The sequencing sample was made of PBMCs. Here the CDR3 DNA reads TGTGCCAGCAGTACGGGACAGGAGGGAGTTTCTGGGGCCAACGTCCTGACTTTC. This encodes CASSTGQEGVSGANVLTF.